This record covers a single T cell receptor beta chain. Genomic DNA was the PCR template. The TCR beta CDR3 region was amplified using 30 forward and 13 reverse primers. TCRdb re-derived calls from the multiplex PCR reads in MiXCR, one entry per CDR3 protein. The data hold 280,000 or so distinct CDR3 sequences, with over 45% observed a single time. The data were taken from a study of type 1 and type 2 diabetes patients. The CDR3 length is 15 residues. Germline CDR1 reads MNHEY; CDR2 reads SVGAGI. Between the trimmed V and J ends, which lost 5 bases and 8 bases, there was a span of 19 bases. The receptor was derived from a young man with type 2 diabetes. The chain is built from TRBV6-5 and TRBJ2-4, with a tentative D call TRBD1 (7 bases). The sample comprised peripheral blood mononuclear cells (PBMCs). The CDR3 is CASSDLPDRRDIQYF. The CDR3 coding sequence is TGTGCCAGCAGTGACCTACCGGACAGGAGGGACATTCAGTACTTC.